The clone carrying this T cell receptor (beta chain) has a count of ten or more. This entry belongs to a study of T cells in Graves' hyperthyroidism and ophthalmopathy. Lactation, pregnancy, other autoimmune disease or uncontrolled infection excluded patients. Amplified TCR beta CDR3 regions derived from RNA transcripts. First-round RT-PCR with HTBI primers amplified the TCR CDR3 region. MiXCR, run by TCRdb on the multiplex PCR reads, gives a single entry per CDR3 protein. This repertoire shows hundreds of thousands of distinct CDR3 sequences, approximately 16% found once; its top ten account for about 30%. Germline V lookup: CDR1 SGHDT, CDR2 YYEEEE. This CDR3 has 15 residues. Germline trimming cut 0 bases from V and 5 bases from J; bases unmatched to any gene: 3.

This TCR came from a woman under 30 with Graves' ophthalmopathy. The chain uses TRBV5-6 and TRBJ2-2; 8 bases align to TRBD2. Sequenced sample: blood. CDR3 sequence reads: CASSLAGRVTGELFF. CDR3 DNA: TGTGCCAGCAGCTTGGCCGGGAGGGTAACCGGGGAGCTGTTTTTT.